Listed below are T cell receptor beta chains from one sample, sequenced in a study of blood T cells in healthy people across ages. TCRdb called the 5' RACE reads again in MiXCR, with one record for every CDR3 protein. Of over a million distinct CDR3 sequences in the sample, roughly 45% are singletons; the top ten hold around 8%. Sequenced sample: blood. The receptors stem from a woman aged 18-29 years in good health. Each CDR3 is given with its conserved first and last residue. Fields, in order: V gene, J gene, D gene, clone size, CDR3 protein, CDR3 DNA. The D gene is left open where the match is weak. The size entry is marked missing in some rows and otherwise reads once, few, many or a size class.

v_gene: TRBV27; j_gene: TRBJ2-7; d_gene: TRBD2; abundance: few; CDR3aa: CASSLFPSGTSYEQYF; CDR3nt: TGTGCCAGCAGTTTATTTCCTAGCGGGACCTCCTACGAGCAGTACTTC
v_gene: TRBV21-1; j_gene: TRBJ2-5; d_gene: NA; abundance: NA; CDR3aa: CLRDGLQETQYF; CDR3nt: TGCCTTAGGGACGGCCTTCAAGAGACCCAGTACTTC
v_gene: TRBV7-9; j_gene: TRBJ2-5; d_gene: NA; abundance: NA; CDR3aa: CASSSQGPYQETQYF; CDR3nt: TGTGCCAGCAGCTCACAGGGACCGTACCAAGAGACCCAGTACTTC
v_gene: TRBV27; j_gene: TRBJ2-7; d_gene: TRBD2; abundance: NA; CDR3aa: CASSLRGTSGSYEQYF; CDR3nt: TGTGCCAGCAGTTTACGGGGGACTAGCGGGAGCTACGAGCAGTACTTC
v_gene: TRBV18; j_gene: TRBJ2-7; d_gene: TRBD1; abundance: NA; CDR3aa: CASSPTGDYEQYF; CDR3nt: TGTGCCAGCTCACCCACAGGGGACTACGAGCAGTACTTC
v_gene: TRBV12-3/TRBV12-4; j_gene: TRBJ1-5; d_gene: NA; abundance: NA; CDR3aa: CASTSTGIGNQPQHF; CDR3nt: TGTGCCAGCACCTCTACAGGGATAGGCAATCAGCCCCAGCATTTT
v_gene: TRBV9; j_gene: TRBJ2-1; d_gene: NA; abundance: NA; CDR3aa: CASSVRDGHNEQFF; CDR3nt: TGTGCCAGCAGCGTAAGAGACGGACACAATGAGCAGTTCTTC
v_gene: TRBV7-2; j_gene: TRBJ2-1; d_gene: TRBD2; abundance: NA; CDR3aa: CASSPESSGYNEQFF; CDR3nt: TGTGCCAGCAGCCCCGAGTCTAGCGGTTACAATGAGCAGTTCTTC
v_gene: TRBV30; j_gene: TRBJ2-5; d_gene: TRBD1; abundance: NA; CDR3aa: CAWSRDRDFLSETQYF; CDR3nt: TGTGCCTGGAGTCGGGACAGGGACTTTTTGAGCGAGACCCAGTACTTC
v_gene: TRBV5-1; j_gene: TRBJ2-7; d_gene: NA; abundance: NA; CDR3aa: CASSLAYGDEQYF; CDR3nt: TGCGCCAGCAGCTTGGCCTATGGGGACGAGCAGTACTTC
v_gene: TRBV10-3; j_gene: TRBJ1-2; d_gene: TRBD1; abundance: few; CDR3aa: CAISPQGISGYTF; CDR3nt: TGTGCCATCAGCCCACAGGGGATCAGCGGCTACACCTTC
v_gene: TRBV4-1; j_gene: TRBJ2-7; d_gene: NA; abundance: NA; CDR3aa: CASSQPIGYEQYF; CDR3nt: TGCGCCAGCAGCCAACCCATTGGCTACGAGCAGTACTTC
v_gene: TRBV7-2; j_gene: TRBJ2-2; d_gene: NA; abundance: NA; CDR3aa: CASSLDHNTGELFF; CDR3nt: TGTGCCAGCAGCTTGGATCATAACACCGGGGAGCTGTTTTTT
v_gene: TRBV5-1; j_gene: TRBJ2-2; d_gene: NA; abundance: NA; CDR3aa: CASSGASGGAGELFF; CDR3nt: TGCGCCAGCAGTGGGGCCTCGGGTGGCGCCGGGGAGCTGTTTTTT
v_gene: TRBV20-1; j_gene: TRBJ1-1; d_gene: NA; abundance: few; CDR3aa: CSARDRWNTEAFF; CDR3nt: TGCAGTGCTAGAGATCGATGGAACACTGAAGCTTTCTTT
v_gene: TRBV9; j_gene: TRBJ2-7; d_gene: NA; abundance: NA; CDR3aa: CAGSVRDGSYEQYF; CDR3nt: TGTGCCGGCAGCGTCCGGGACGGCTCCTACGAGCAGTACTTC
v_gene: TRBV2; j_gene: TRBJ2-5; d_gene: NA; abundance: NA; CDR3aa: CASSGGASYQETQYF; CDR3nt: TGTGCCAGCAGCGGCGGGGCTTCGTACCAAGAGACCCAGTACTTC
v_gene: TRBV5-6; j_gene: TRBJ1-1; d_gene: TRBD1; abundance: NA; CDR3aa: CASSLDRVHTEAFF; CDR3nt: TGTGCCAGCAGTTTGGACAGGGTGCATACTGAAGCTTTCTTT
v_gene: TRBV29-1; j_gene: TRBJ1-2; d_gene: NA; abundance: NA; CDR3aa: CSAGEGYGYTF; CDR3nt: TGCAGCGCTGGGGAGGGCTATGGCTACACCTTC
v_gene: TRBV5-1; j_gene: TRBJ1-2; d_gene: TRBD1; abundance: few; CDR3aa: CASASGQSNYGYTF; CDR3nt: TGCGCCAGCGCCTCGGGACAGAGTAACTATGGCTACACCTTC
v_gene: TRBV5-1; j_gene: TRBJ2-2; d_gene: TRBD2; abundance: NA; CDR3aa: CASSLKTSGGDLYTGELFF; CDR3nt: TGCGCCAGCAGCTTAAAGACTAGCGGGGGAGATCTGTACACCGGGGAGCTGTTTTTT
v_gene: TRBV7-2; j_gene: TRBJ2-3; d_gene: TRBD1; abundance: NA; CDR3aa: CASSLSGTGSLVGQYF; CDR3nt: TGTGCCAGCAGCTTATCCGGGACAGGGTCGTTAGTAGGGCAGTATTTT
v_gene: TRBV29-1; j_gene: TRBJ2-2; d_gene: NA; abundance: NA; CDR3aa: CSGLTMDSSNTGELFF; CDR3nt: TGCAGCGGACTCACCATGGACAGCTCGAACACCGGGGAGCTGTTTTTT
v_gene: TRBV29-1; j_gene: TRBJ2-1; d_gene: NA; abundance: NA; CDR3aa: CSVRGPSGEQFF; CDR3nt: TGCAGTGTCCGGGGACCGTCTGGGGAGCAGTTCTTC
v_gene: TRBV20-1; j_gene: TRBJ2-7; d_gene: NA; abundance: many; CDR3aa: CSARDGRSYEQYF; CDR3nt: TGCAGTGCCAGGGACGGTCGTTCCTACGAGCAGTACTTC
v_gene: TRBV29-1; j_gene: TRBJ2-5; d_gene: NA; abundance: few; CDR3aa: CSVGTGLWGEQYF; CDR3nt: TGCAGCGTTGGTACAGGACTTTGGGGGGAGCAGTACTTC
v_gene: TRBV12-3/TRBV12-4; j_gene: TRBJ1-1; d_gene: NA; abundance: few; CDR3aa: CASSLGGRDTEAFF; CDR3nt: TGTGCCAGCAGTTTAGGGGGTCGGGACACTGAAGCTTTCTTT
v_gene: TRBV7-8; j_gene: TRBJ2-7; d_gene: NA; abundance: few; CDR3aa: CASTVGASIYEQYF; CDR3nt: TGTGCCAGCACCGTCGGGGCCAGTATCTACGAGCAGTACTTC
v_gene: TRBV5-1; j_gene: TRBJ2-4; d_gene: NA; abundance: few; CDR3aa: CASSLVGLQNIQYF; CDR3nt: TGCGCCAGCAGCTTGGTCGGCCTCCAAAACATTCAGTACTTC
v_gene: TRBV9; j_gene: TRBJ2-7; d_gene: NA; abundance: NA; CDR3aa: CASSVGESSYNEQYF; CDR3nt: TGTGCCAGCAGCGTAGGAGAATCCTCCTACAATGAGCAGTACTTC